These 21 T cell receptor beta chains originate from one sample sequenced in a study of cytomegalovirus exposure and HLA in healthy donors. The PCR was carried out with 60 Vbeta primers and 13 Jbeta primers. Sequencing used immunoSEQ multiplex PCR; TCRdb keeps in-frame clones, though not all of them. Its table records just over 200,000 clones. Sequencing was carried out using PBMCs. Receptors originate from a girl aged 2 to 9 in good health and CMV-seropositive.

The chain uses TRBV7-9 and TRBJ2-5; D is possibly TRBD1 (5 bases). This CDR3 is built from 14 residues. V lost 6 bases and J 5 bases, leaving 16 bases between the germline ends. Germline assignment: CDR1 SEHNR and CDR2 FQNEAQ (reference sequence). The CDR3, as DNA: TGTGCCAGCAGTTCACAGGTGATGGGGGAGACCCAGTACTTC. This encodes CASSSQVMGETQYF.

This sequence joins TRBV14 and TRBJ1-5; no definite D call. V lost 3 bases to trimming and J lost 4 bases, with 7 bases between them. The CDR3 is made up of 13 amino acids. Germline V CDR1 and CDR2: SGHDN, FVKESK. CDR3 amino acids: CASSQQQNQPQHF. CDR3 sequence (DNA): TGTGCCAGCAGCCAGCAACAGAATCAGCCCCAGCATTTT.

The CDR3 bases are TGTGCCACCAGCACCGGACAGGGGGGTTATGAAAAACTGTTTTTT. Translated, it gives CATSTGQGGYEKLFF. This chain connects TRBV15 to TRBJ1-4, with TRBD1 identical over 10 bases. The V and J ends lost 4 bases and 6 bases, in that order; junction bases with no gene match: 5. Looked up from germline, CDR1 is LNHNV and CDR2 is YYDKDF (reference sequence). CDR3 length: 15 amino acids.

The V call is TRBV28, the J call TRBJ2-3; a possible D gene is TRBD2 (6 bases). The ends were cut back, 4 bases at V and 6 bases at J, with 17 bases in the middle. Germline CDR1 is MDHEN and CDR2 is SYDVKM. The CDR3 runs to 15 residues. For the CDR3, the DNA is TGTGCCAGCAGTTCCTCCGGTACTGGGGGGGATACGCAGTATTTT. It is translated as CASSSSGTGGDTQYF.

The rearrangement links TRBV21-1 to TRBJ2-7; the table's D call of TRBD1 was not tested on the DNA. TRBV21-1 is a pseudogene. This CDR3 contains 18 residues. The CDR3 protein is CASSTGASDRDLSGEQYF. CDR3 DNA sequence: TGTGCCAGCAGCACAGGTGCGTCGGACAGGGATCTTTCGGGTGAGCAGTACTTC.

The chain has TRBV5-5 and TRBJ1-5, with TRBD1 identical over 8 bases. This CDR3 spans 15 amino acids. V shed 3 bases and J 6 bases; nucleotides not matched to a gene: 8. Germline V lookup: CDR1 SGHKS, CDR2 YYEKEE (reference sequence). CDR3: CASSSGRGLSQPQHF. The CDR3 region has the DNA TGTGCCAGCAGCTCCGGCAGGGGGCTCAGTCAGCCCCAGCATTTT.

This sequence joins TRBV7-9 and TRBJ2-7; D ambiguous. This CDR3 contains 16 residues. CDR1 SEHNR and CDR2 FQNEAQ come from the germline V gene (reference sequence). V was cut by 2 bases and J by 0 bases, with 14 bases left in between. The CDR3 loop reads CASSLSPGPLSYEQYF. The CDR3 region has the DNA TGTGCCAGCAGCTTATCGCCAGGTCCCCTCTCCTACGAGCAGTACTTC.

The chain carries TRBV29-1 and TRBJ2-5; D remains ambiguous. CDR3 size: 13 residues. The germline V and J ends were trimmed by 1 base and 5 bases, with 11 bases remaining between them. Germline CDR1 SQVTM, CDR2 ANQGSEA. CDR3 coding DNA: TGCAGCGTTGAAGTGGTCGGGTGGGAGACCCAGTACTTC. It yields the protein CSVEVVGWETQYF.

V is TRBV5-8 and J is TRBJ1-2; 8 bases map to TRBD1. Germline values: CDR1 SGHTS, CDR2 YDEGEE. Trimming removed 4 bases from V and 7 bases from J; junction bases left unmatched: 12. The CDR3 length is 15 residues. In DNA, the CDR3 is TGTGCCAGCAGCGTGTTCTCAGGGGGCGCGTTTGGCTACACCTTC. Translated, it gives CASSVFSGGAFGYTF.

The chain joins TRBV14 to TRBJ2-6; 9 bases line up with TRBD2. Germline-derived CDR1 and CDR2 are SGHDN and FVKESK. J gave up 3 bases and V 0 bases, and 6 bases lay outside the gene matches. This CDR3 is 18 amino acids long. This CDR3 is CASSQDLAGLFGANVLTF. The CDR3 bases are TGTGCCAGCAGCCAAGACCTAGCGGGACTGTTTGGGGCCAACGTCCTGACTTTC. The full variable domain, completed using reference TRBV14 and TRBJ2-6, is EAGVTQFPSHSVIEKGQTVTLRCDPISGHDNLYWYRRVMGKEIKFLLHFVKESKQDESGMPNNRFLAERTGGTYSTLKVQPAELEDSGVYFCASSQDLAGLFGANVLTFGAGSRLTVL.

V and J are TRBV5-1 and TRBJ2-7, with D tentatively TRBD2 (5 bases). This CDR3 region has 15 residues. The V and J ends lost 6 bases and 3 bases respectively, with 19 bases between them. Germline V gives CDR1 SGHRS, CDR2 YFSETQ. For the CDR3, the DNA is TGCGCCAGCACGCGTGACACCCTAGAGGGCTACGAGCAGTACTTC. Protein product: CASTRDTLEGYEQYF.

The V call is TRBV4-1, the J call TRBJ2-3; D gene unclear. This CDR3 spans 14 amino acids. The ends were cut back, 3 bases at V and 7 bases at J, with 14 bases in the middle. Germline assignment: CDR1 MGHRA and CDR2 YSYEKL. CDR3 nucleotide sequence: TGCGCCAGCAGCCACGACACCCGTTCGAATACGCAGTATTTT. Translating it yields CASSHDTRSNTQYF.

The gene calls are TRBV21-1 and TRBJ1-4; the DNA was not used to check the table's D call, TRBD1. TRBV21-1 represents a pseudogene. The CDR3 length is 18 residues. The CDR3 is CASSKGPHDRKTNEKLFF. CDR3 DNA sequence: TGTGCCAGCAGCAAAGGCCCCCACGACAGAAAAACTAATGAAAAACTGTTTTTT.

The chain links TRBV29-1 to TRBJ2-7; TRBD2 matches 7 bases. V dropped 3 bases and J dropped 0; count of bases not matched to a gene: 5. The CDR3 runs 14 residues. CDR1 SQVTM and CDR2 ANQGSEA come from the germline V gene. Written as DNA, the CDR3 is TGCAGCGTTGATTCCAGCGGGAACTCCTACGAGCAGTACTTC. Translation: CSVDSSGNSYEQYF.

The CDR3 spells CASSGTRRETQYF. The CDR3 region has the DNA TGTGCCAGTTCCGGGACAAGAAGAGAGACCCAGTACTTC. The chain employs TRBV28 and TRBJ2-5, with TRBD1 as a possible D gene (6 bases). V lost 9 bases and J lost 4, with 15 bases in between. CDR1 is MDHEN and CDR2 is SYDVKM in the germline V gene. The CDR3 has 13 amino acids.

The rearrangement uses TRBV19 and TRBJ1-1; D might be TRBD1 (6 bases). V was clipped by 7 bases and J by 0 bases, with 12 bases between them. From germline, CDR1 is LNHDA and CDR2 SQIVND (reference sequence). This CDR3 comprises 14 residues. Written as DNA, the CDR3 is TGTGCCAGTACCCTGCAGGGGATGAACACTGAAGCTTTCTTT. This translates into CASTLQGMNTEAFF.

V is TRBV2 and J is TRBJ2-1; 7 bases fit TRBD2. The germline gives CDR1 SNHLY, CDR2 FYNNEI. V lost 6 bases, J lost 0 bases, and 8 bases stayed unmatched. The length of the CDR3 is 16 residues. In DNA, the CDR3 is TGTGCCAGCAGAGCTAGCGGCCATAGCTCCTACAATGAGCAGTTCTTC. Amino acid sequence: CASRASGHSSYNEQFF.

As regards this clone: One end of the junction varies from germline; a read error may be responsible. V gene TRBV5-6 combines with J gene TRBJ2-4, with 7 bases matching TRBD1. CDR1 SGHDT and CDR2 YYEEEE come from the germline V gene. This CDR3 spans 13 amino acids. The CDR3, as DNA: TGTGCCAGCAGCTTATACGACAGGGTCGATAGTAGCTTC. This sequence encodes CASSLYDRVDSSF.

Notes on this clone: A read error is likely, as this CDR3 ends without the conserved phenylalanine or tryptophan. The V and J genes are TRBV28 and TRBJ2-7; possibly TRBD2 for D (7 bases). The CDR3 is 14 amino acids. Germline values: CDR1 MDHEN, CDR2 SYDVKM. V lost 6 bases and J lost 7, with 19 bases in between. The CDR3 DNA is TGTGCCAGCAGACCCAAGCGGGGAGGGGGGGAGCAGTACCTC. Translating it yields CASRPKRGGGEQYL.

V gene TRBV6-1 combines with J gene TRBJ2-5; 12 positions agree with TRBD2. In germline, CDR1 is MNHNS, CDR2 SASEGT. This CDR3 has 14 residues. Unmatched junction bases numbered 5, after V lost 7 bases and J lost 5 bases. CDR3 amino acids: CASTEGTSGETQYF. CDR3 DNA sequence: TGTGCCAGCACCGAAGGGACTAGCGGGGAGACCCAGTACTTC.

The chain links TRBV2 to TRBJ1-1; possible D gene TRBD1, 6 bases. Germline-derived CDR1 and CDR2 are SNHLY and FYNNEI. The CDR3 runs 15 residues. Trimming took 4 bases from V and 5 from J, leaving 17 bases between them. The CDR3 coding sequence is TGTGCCAGCAGTGTGGGGGGGGCCTTCAGGACTGAAGCTTTCTTT. This sequence encodes CASSVGGAFRTEAFF.